This paragraph covers one T cell receptor (beta chain) sequence. Its target is not known. Sampled while nominally healthy, donors likely had unrecorded immune exposures. The data were obtained in a study of cytomegalovirus exposure and HLA in healthy donors. Per the germline V gene, CDR1 is SEHNR and CDR2 is FQNEAQ (reference sequence). The CDR3 contains 14 residues. V gave up 2 bases and J gave up 4 bases, with 9 bases separating them. This PCR relied on a set of 60 Vbeta primers and 13 Jbeta primers. Measured with immunoSEQ multiplex PCR; TCRdb has only the in-frame clones, and not every one. The data hold about 160,000 clones, with roughly 90% observed a single time. Overall study findings and caveats: There were some public TCRs occurring in many donors, but most TCR sequences were rare. When analyzed later, the rates of TCR association showed variation by HLA locus, with DRB1 the most and HLA-C the fewest. CMV serostatus was the sole immune exposure information available.

This TCR derives from a woman aged 18 to 35 in good health and CMV-seronegative. This chain uses TRBV7-9 with TRBJ1-5; D is unclear. Sequencing used PBMCs. CDR3: CASSLTDENQPQHF. The CDR3 DNA reads as TGTGCCAGCAGCTTAACAGACGAAAATCAGCCCCAGCATTTT.